This passage covers 21 T cell receptor beta chains from one sample sequenced in a study of PD-1 blockade in classical Hodgkin lymphoma. Data came from immunoSEQ multiplex PCR; TCRdb stores just in-frame clones and leaves some out. The sample consists of over 80,000 clones, roughly 73% of them appearing once. Time point described: cycle 4 day 1 (C4D1), after 6 weeks of nivolumab. With no exception, relapse followed autologous stem cell transplantation in all patients, and brentuximab vedotin exposure varied. The material sequenced was peripheral blood mononuclear cells (PBMCs), taken before the fourth cycle of nivolumab. These receptors came from a human donor with classical Hodgkin lymphoma.

The J gene is TRBJ1-2, the V gene TRBV7-3, with 8 bases matching TRBD1. The V segment lost 5 bases and the J segment 4 bases; nucleotides outside the gene matches: 9. Per germline, CDR1 SGHTA and CDR2 FQGTGA. This CDR3 spans 15 amino acids. Here the CDR3 DNA reads TGTGCCAGCAGCCTTGGACAGGGAGGTCCCTATGGCTACACCTTC. The encoded protein is CASSLGQGGPYGYTF.

This clone came up a few times. CDR3 loop: CASSLDRSTDTQYF. DNA of the CDR3: TGTGCCAGCAGTTTGGACAGGAGCACAGATACGCAGTATTTT. The gene calls are TRBV6-6 and TRBJ2-3; 7 nucleotides agree with TRBD1. The V and J ends lost 4 bases and 0 bases, in that order; junction bases with no gene match: 1. The CDR3 consists of 14 residues. Per the germline V gene, CDR1 is MNHNY and CDR2 is SVGAGI (reference sequence).

V gene TRBV28 combines with J gene TRBJ1-2; D not certain. The CDR3 sequence is 12 residues long. Trimming pared 3 bases from V and 6 bases from J, leaving 8 bases between. Germline loops: CDR1 MDHEN, CDR2 SYDVKM. CDR3 in amino acids: CASSLEGHGYTF. In nucleotides, the CDR3 is TGTGCCAGCAGTTTGGAAGGGCATGGCTACACCTTC.

The V call is TRBV28, the J call TRBJ2-7, with D perhaps TRBD1 (6 bases). CDR3 length: 14 residues. The V and J ends lost 3 bases and 1 base respectively, with 10 bases between them. Germline V gene sequence: CDR1 MDHEN, CDR2 SYDVKM. CDR3 bases: TGTGCCAGCAGTTTCAGGCAGGGGTCCTACGAGCAGTACTTC. Protein: CASSFRQGSYEQYF.

The chain recombines TRBV4-1 with TRBJ2-5, with 10 bases lining up with TRBD1. Germline values: CDR1 MGHRA, CDR2 YSYEKL. J was trimmed by 4 bases and V by 2 bases; bases with no gene match: 10. This CDR3 has 17 amino acids. CDR3 residues: CASSQTGDRGLGETQYF. The CDR3 DNA follows: TGCGCCAGCAGCCAAACGGGGGACAGGGGCTTGGGAGAGACCCAGTACTTC.

This chain uses TRBV6-5 with TRBJ2-2; D is perhaps TRBD2 (6 bases). The V gene lost 5 bases and the J gene lost 4 bases, with 11 bases spanning the gap. CDR3 length equals 14 residues. CDR1 and CDR2 from the germline V gene are MNHEY and SVGAGI. CDR3: CASSAGRRTGELFF. CDR3 coding DNA: TGTGCCAGCAGTGCGGGACGGCGCACCGGGGAGCTGTTTTTT.

V and J are TRBV15 and TRBJ1-6; D call uncertain. CDR1 and CDR2 from the germline V gene are LNHNV and YYDKDF (reference sequence). Trimming took 1 base from V and 2 from J, leaving 12 bases between them. CDR3 length equals 17 residues. The CDR3 DNA reads TGTGCCACCAGCAGAGGGAGGGAAATCGCCTATAATTCACCCCTCCACTTT. Translating gives CATSRGREIAYNSPLHF.

This chain connects TRBV7-2 to TRBJ1-3; D possibly corresponds to TRBD1 (6 bases). Germline V gene data show CDR1 as SGHTA and CDR2 as FQGNSA. Trimming shortened V by 6 bases and J by 2 bases, and 17 bases separated the two germline ends. This CDR3 region has 16 residues. The CDR3 protein is CASRYSSGVTGNTIYF. CDR3 bases: TGTGCCAGCAGGTATTCCTCAGGGGTGACTGGAAACACCATATATTTT.

V gene TRBV28 combines with J gene TRBJ2-7; 10 nucleotides align to TRBD1. The germline V gene has CDR1 MDHEN and CDR2 SYDVKM. V was pared by 6 bases and J by 2 bases, with 7 bases of the junction left unmatched. The CDR3 length is 15 residues. This chain's CDR3 is CASRSPGTGAYEQYF. Here the CDR3 DNA reads TGTGCCAGCAGATCCCCCGGGACAGGGGCCTACGAGCAGTACTTC.

The rearrangement links TRBV28 to TRBJ2-7; no definite D call. CDR1 is MDHEN and CDR2 is SYDVKM in the germline V gene. This CDR3 is built from 13 residues. V lost 5 bases to trimming and J lost 2 bases, with 10 bases between them. As DNA, the CDR3 is TGTGCCAGCAGTCGACGGAACCCCTACGAGCAGTACTTC. The encoded protein is CASSRRNPYEQYF.

J is TRBJ1-1 and V is TRBV6-1; possible D gene TRBD1, 6 bases. Per the germline V gene, CDR1 is MNHNS and CDR2 is SASEGT. The CDR3 has 13 amino acids. Between the trimmed V and J ends, which lost 11 bases and 1 base, there was a span of 14 bases. CDR3 nucleotide sequence: TGTGCCGGATCCGACAGGTCGAACACTGAAGCTTTCTTT. Translation: CAGSDRSNTEAFF.

V usage is TRBV4-1 and J usage is TRBJ1-2; perhaps TRBD1 as D (6 bases). CDR1 and CDR2 (germline): MGHRA, YSYEKL. This CDR3 region has 14 residues. V was cut by 5 bases and J by 3 bases, with 13 bases left in between. The DNA for the CDR3 is TGCGCCAGCAGCAACGACAGGCAGTACTATGGCTACACCTTC. This sequence encodes CASSNDRQYYGYTF.

The V gene is TRBV12-5, the J gene TRBJ1-1; 8 nucleotides agree with TRBD1. V lost 0 bases and J lost 4; bases outside the gene matches: 4. The germline V gene has CDR1 LGHNT and CDR2 FRNRAP. The CDR3 is 15 amino acids. CDR3 residues: CASGLVLQGATEAFF. CDR3 in DNA: TGTGCTAGTGGTTTGGTGCTCCAGGGGGCCACTGAAGCTTTCTTT.

J is TRBJ1-1 and V is TRBV6-5, with TRBD1 identical over 7 bases. CDR1 is MNHEY, CDR2 SVGAGI, per germline. With 5 bases clipped from V and 3 bases from J, the junction kept 3 bases outside the gene matches. There are 13 residues in the CDR3. The CDR3 DNA reads as TGTGCCAGCAGTGAAGACAGGGACACTGAAGCTTTCTTT. Translating it yields CASSEDRDTEAFF.

In this sample, this clone turned up a few times. This chain uses TRBV6-5 with TRBJ2-3; 12 bases align to TRBD2. V lost 2 bases, J lost 7 bases, and 7 bases stayed unmatched. From germline, CDR1 is MNHEY and CDR2 SVGAGI. CDR3 size: 16 residues. In nucleotides, the CDR3 is TGTGCCAGCAGTTACAACCTAGCGGGGGGGCCGAATACGCAGTATTTT. This gives the protein CASSYNLAGGPNTQYF.

The rearrangement uses TRBV7-9 and TRBJ2-7; D perhaps matches TRBD2 (7 bases). CDR1 is SEHNR and CDR2 is FQNEAQ in the germline V gene (reference sequence). This CDR3 spans 17 amino acids. Trimming left V 2 bases short and J 0 bases short, with 17 bases between. In DNA, the CDR3 is TGTGCCAGCAGCTTAAGGGCCATCGGGGGGCGCTCCTACGAGCAGTACTTC. Translated, it gives CASSLRAIGGRSYEQYF. Full variable domain (outside the CDR3, taken from reference TRBV7-9 and TRBJ2-7): DTGVSQNPRHKITKRGQNVTFRCDPISEHNRLYWYRQTLGQGPEFLTYFQNEAQLEKSRLLSDRFSAERPKGSFSTLEIQRTEQGDSAMYLCASSLRAIGGRSYEQYFGPGTRLTVT.

J is TRBJ2-1 and V is TRBV10-3; TRBD1 matches 7 bases. The CDR3 is 14 amino acids. V was pared by 3 bases and J by 7 bases, with 6 bases of the junction left unmatched. Germline assignment: CDR1 ENHRY and CDR2 SYGVKD. Here the CDR3 reads CAISDGTASNEQFF. In DNA form, the CDR3 reads TGTGCCATCAGTGACGGGACAGCGAGTAATGAGCAGTTCTTC.

About this clone itself: At one end, the junction sequence differs from germline, possibly due to a read error. J is TRBJ1-2 and V is TRBV7-2; D is ambiguous. The CDR3 totals 11 residues. Germline assignment: CDR1 SGHTA and CDR2 FQGNSA. The CDR3 spells CASSYPPDPLF. In DNA, the CDR3 is TGTGCCAGCAGCTACCCGCCCGACCCACTATTC.

The CDR3 DNA is TGTGCCAGCAGCGTAGTGGGAGGGGCTCAGCCCCAGCATTTT. Protein: CASSVVGGAQPQHF. V is TRBV9 and J is TRBJ1-5, with a possible D match to TRBD1 (5 bases). Trimming removed 0 bases at V and 6 bases at J, with 10 bases between. CDR1 and CDR2 (germline): SGDLS, YYNGEE. The CDR3 has 14 amino acids. The variable domain in full, with the rest retrieved from reference TRBV9 and TRBJ1-5, is DSGVTQTPKHLITATGQRVTLRCSPRSGDLSVYWYQQSLDQGLQFLIQYYNGEERAKGNILERFSAQQFPDLHSELNLSSLELGDSALYFCASSVVGGAQPQHFGDGTRLSIL.

V gene TRBV4-2 combines with J gene TRBJ1-4; 9 bases align to TRBD1. The V gene's germline CDR1 is LGHNA and CDR2 YNFKEQ. The CDR3 runs 15 residues. The trim removed 1 base at V and 5 bases at J, leaving 2 bases unmatched. CDR3 DNA: TGTGCCAGCAGCCAAGCGGGGACAGGGAATGAAAAACTGTTTTTT. Translation gives CASSQAGTGNEKLFF.

The chain has TRBV2 and TRBJ2-5, with TRBD1 identical over 8 bases. The CDR3 length is 15 residues. After removal of 4 bases from V and 0 bases from J, the junction contained 4 bases not matched to a gene. CDR1 and CDR2 from the germline V gene are SNHLY and FYNNEI. This chain's CDR3 is CASSGQGAYQETQYF. The CDR3 coding sequence is TGTGCCAGCAGTGGGCAGGGGGCGTACCAAGAGACCCAGTACTTC.